Following are 15 T cell receptor beta chains from one sample sequenced in a study of T cell responses to AZD1222 COVID-19 vaccine. Sequencing used immunoSEQ multiplex PCR; TCRdb keeps in-frame clones, though not all of them. This repertoire shows over 85,000 clones, around 90% found once; its top ten account for about 1.6%. Specimen: peripheral blood, collected on day 0 of AZD1222 vaccination. These receptors were obtained from an adult in good health.

Turning to this clone: The conserved phenylalanine or tryptophan is not found at the CDR3 terminus, so this likely reflects a read error. Because the CDR3's place on the DNA is in doubt, the DNA is left out and the CDR3 is given as listed by TCRdb. The chain has TRBV19 and TRBJ1-3. With termini counted, the CDR3 has 11 amino acids. Germline assignment: CDR1 LNHDA and CDR2 SQIVND (reference sequence). The CDR3: CASSIVRGTGL.

The CDR3 nucleotides are TGTGCCAGCAGTAACCGGGACGTCGACACCGGGGAGCTGTTTTTT. Translated, it gives CASSNRDVDTGELFF. The genes are TRBV25-1 and TRBJ2-2, with D perhaps assigned TRBD1 or TRBD2 (5 bases each). This CDR3 comprises 15 residues. The V gene lost 5 bases and the J gene lost 3 bases, with 13 bases spanning the gap. Germline CDR1 and CDR2: MGHDK and SYGVNS.

The chain links TRBV5-1 to TRBJ1-2; 9 bases are shared with TRBD1. The CDR3 runs 15 residues. Germline V gene data show CDR1 as SGHRS and CDR2 as YFSETQ. J lost 7 bases, V lost 0 bases, and 7 bases had no gene match. CDR3 sequence reads: CASSLGDRVFRGYTF. CDR3 in DNA: TGCGCCAGCAGCTTGGGGGACAGGGTCTTTCGTGGCTACACCTTC.

The CDR3 here is CASSNRTAVGNQPQHF. CDR3 bases: TGTGCCAGTAGTAACCGGACGGCAGTCGGCAATCAGCCCCAGCATTTT. V gene TRBV19 combines with J gene TRBJ1-5; D unresolved. V was clipped by 4 bases and J by 2 bases, with 15 bases between them. There are 16 residues in the CDR3. Germline V gene lookup returns CDR1 LNHDA and CDR2 SQIVND (reference sequence). The whole variable domain, remainder taken from reference TRBV19 and TRBJ1-5, is DGGITQSPKYLFRKEGQNVTLSCEQNLNHDAMYWYRQDPGQGLRLIYYSQIVNDFQKGDIAEGYSVSREKKESFPLTVTSAQKNPTAFYLCASSNRTAVGNQPQHFGDGTRLSIL.

This chain joins TRBV15 and TRBJ1-5; possible D gene TRBD1, 6 bases. Trimming removed 7 bases at V and 4 bases at J, with 14 bases between. This CDR3 contains 14 residues. From germline, CDR1 is LNHNV and CDR2 YYDKDF (reference sequence). DNA for the CDR3: TGTGCCACCACCACGGACAGACCAAATCAGCCCCAGCATTTT. This gives the protein CATTTDRPNQPQHF. The complete variable domain, with remaining parts taken from reference TRBV15 and TRBJ1-5, reads DAMVIQNPRYQVTQFGKPVTLSCSQTLNHNVMYWYQQKSSQAPKLLFHYYDKDFNNEADTPDNFQSRRPNTSFCFLDIRSPGLGDTAMYLCATTTDRPNQPQHFGDGTRLSIL.

The CDR3: CASSLGEGTLNEKLFF. For the CDR3, the DNA is TGTGCCAGCAGCTTAGGGGAGGGGACACTTAATGAAAAACTGTTTTTT. The chain combines TRBV7-9 with TRBJ1-4; D perhaps matches TRBD1 (6 bases). There are 16 residues in the CDR3. The germline V gene encodes CDR1 SEHNR and CDR2 FQNEAQ (reference sequence). V dropped 1 base and J dropped 4 bases, with 13 bases sitting between them.

This sequence joins TRBV19 and TRBJ1-1; 7 bases agree with TRBD1. Losses at the gene ends were 9 bases for V and 0 bases for J; bases not matched to a gene: 4. In germline, CDR1 is LNHDA, CDR2 SQIVND (reference sequence). The CDR3 extends over 13 amino acids. The CDR3 sequence: CASSGQLNTEAFF. In DNA, the CDR3 is TGTGCCAGCTCGGGACAGCTGAACACTGAAGCTTTCTTT.

This chain connects TRBV4-1 to TRBJ1-3; possible D gene TRBD1, 5 bases. In germline, CDR1 is MGHRA, CDR2 YSYEKL. The CDR3 is 20 residues long. Trimming cost V 1 base and J 1 base, with 23 bases left between them. The CDR3 nucleotides read TGCGCCAGCAGCCAAGTCGGGGCGGTGCGCCTCACTACTTCTGGAAACACCATATATTTT. Translated, it gives CASSQVGAVRLTTSGNTIYF.

About this clone: Other DNA variants within this sample encode the same CDR3. This chain links TRBV5-6 with TRBJ1-5; TRBD1 matches at 7 bases. Germline-derived CDR1 and CDR2 are SGHDT and YYEEEE. This CDR3 is built from 15 residues. Unmatched junction bases numbered 3, after V lost 3 bases and J lost 0 bases. The CDR3 is CASSSGQLSNQPQHF. CDR3 in DNA: TGTGCCAGCAGCTCGGGACAGCTTAGCAATCAGCCCCAGCATTTT.

The chain recombines TRBV6-2 or TRBV6-3 with TRBJ2-5; D not certain. The CDR3 covers 14 residues. Germline V gives CDR1 MNHEY, CDR2 SVGEGT. Between the trimmed V and J ends, which lost 1 base and 3 bases, there was a span of 9 bases. DNA of the CDR3: TGTGCCAGCAGTTACTACCTAGATAAAGAGACCCAGTACTTC. Its translation is CASSYYLDKETQYF.

The chain carries TRBV2 and TRBJ1-1; 7 bases line up with TRBD1. The CDR3 is 14 amino acids. Germline-derived CDR1 and CDR2 are SNHLY and FYNNEI. V lost 6 bases to trimming and J lost 3 bases; unmatched junction nucleotides: 7. The CDR3 DNA reads TGTGCCAGCAGGACGACAGGGTTTGACACTGAAGCTTTCTTT. Residues: CASRTTGFDTEAFF. Full variable domain (remainder filled in from reference TRBV2 and TRBJ1-1): EPEVTQTPSHQVTQMGQEVILRCVPISNHLYFYWYRQILGQKVEFLVSFYNNEISEKSEIFDDQFSVERPDGSNFTLKIRSTKLEDSAMYFCASRTTGFDTEAFFGQGTRLTVV.

The rearrangement uses TRBV5-6 and TRBJ2-7; D is ambiguous. CDR3 size: 13 residues. Trimming pared 2 bases from V and 2 bases from J, leaving 8 bases between. Per the germline V gene, CDR1 is SGHDT and CDR2 is YYEEEE. The CDR3 DNA is TGTGCCAGCAGCTTCGACTCAACCTACGAGCAGTACTTC. Its translation is CASSFDSTYEQYF.

This clone was picked up one time. The chain carries TRBV5-1 and TRBJ1-2; D remains unclear. V lost 0 bases, J lost 2 bases, and 5 bases lay in between. The CDR3 has 13 residues. The germline V gene encodes CDR1 SGHRS and CDR2 YFSETQ. This CDR3 reads CASSLARNYGYTF. The CDR3 nucleotides read TGCGCCAGCAGCTTGGCTCGGAACTATGGCTACACCTTC.

The V call is TRBV11-2, the J call TRBJ2-2, with TRBD1 as a possible D gene (6 bases). V was pared by 0 bases and J by 6 bases, with 11 bases between. CDR3 length: 15 amino acids. Germline V lookup: CDR1 SGHAT, CDR2 FQNNGV. The DNA of the CDR3 is TGTGCCAGCAGCTTAGAGCCAGGGGCGGCCGGGGAGCTGTTTTTT. Translating gives CASSLEPGAAGELFF.

The rearrangement joins TRBV9 to TRBJ2-1, with 11 bases lining up with TRBD2. The CDR3 sequence is 15 residues long. Germline CDR1 reads SGDLS; CDR2 reads YYNGEE. The trim removed 5 bases at V and 8 bases at J, leaving 9 bases unmatched. This CDR3 reads CASSYSGGASDEQFF. DNA for the CDR3: TGTGCCAGCAGTTATAGCGGGGGGGCCTCGGATGAGCAGTTCTTC.